This passage covers 9 T cell receptor beta chains from one sample sequenced in a study of identical twins. From the 5' RACE reads, TCRdb called clonotypes with MiXCR, one entry per CDR3 protein. The profile shows just over 500,000 distinct CDR3 sequences, 22% of them singletons. The same specimen was also included in a second study, on T cells expressing NK-cell markers.

The sequencing sample was made of CD4+ T cells sorted from blood. The receptors derive from a woman aged 18-29 years in good health.

The rearrangement joins TRBV10-2 to TRBJ2-7; 11 nucleotides align to TRBD2. J lost 3 bases, V lost 7 bases, and 8 bases had no gene match. The germline gives CDR1 WSHSY, CDR2 SAAADI. This CDR3 has 15 amino acids. CDR3 sequence reads: CASNSPGLAVYEQYF. DNA for the CDR3: TGCGCCAGCAATTCGCCGGGACTAGCGGTCTACGAGCAGTACTTC.

This clonotype was counted only a few times. This sequence joins TRBV7-2 and TRBJ1-6; no firm D call. This CDR3 spans 12 amino acids. V was shortened by 0 bases and J by 9 bases, with 3 bases between the two germline ends. In germline, CDR1 is SGHTA, CDR2 FQGNSA. CDR3 loop: CASSLAPSPLHF. Here the CDR3 DNA reads TGTGCCAGCAGCTTAGCGCCTTCACCCCTCCACTTT.

Only a few counts were recorded for this clonotype. The CDR3, as DNA: TGTGCCAGCAGACCCGGACGGGACATGGGTGAGCAGTTCTTC. Encoded protein: CASRPGRDMGEQFF. V and J are TRBV6-2 or TRBV6-3 and TRBJ2-1, with D tentatively TRBD1 (6 bases). From germline, CDR1 is MNHEY and CDR2 SVGEGT. The V end was cut by 6 bases, the J end by 9 bases, with 18 bases between. This CDR3 comprises 14 residues.

The sample holds a few counts of this clonotype. This chain joins TRBV20-1 and TRBJ2-7; 11 bases map to TRBD2. The junction had 9 bases not matched to a gene; V was cut back by 3 bases and J by 2 bases. CDR3 length: 16 amino acids. From germline, CDR1 is DFQATT and CDR2 SNEGSKA (reference sequence). CDR3 sequence (DNA): TGCAGTGCTAGGGGACAACTAGCGGGAGCCGCCTACGAGCAGTACTTC. Translation gives CSARGQLAGAAYEQYF.

This rearrangement joins TRBV6-4 to TRBJ2-2; 8 nucleotides agree with TRBD2. CDR1 is MRHNA, CDR2 SNTAGT, per germline. Unmatched junction bases numbered 4, after V lost 6 bases and J lost 7 bases. CDR3 length: 13 amino acids. CDR3 nucleotide sequence: TGTGCCAGCAGGCAGCGGGGGAACGGGGAGCTGTTTTTT. It codes for CASRQRGNGELFF.

J is TRBJ1-1 and V is TRBV2; D unclear. Looked up from germline, CDR1 is SNHLY and CDR2 is FYNNEI. Trimming shortened V by 3 bases and J by 0 bases, and 14 bases separated the two germline ends. CDR3 length: 16 amino acids. In nucleotides, the CDR3 is TGTGCCAGCAGTGACCGGAACGGGCCCATGAACACTGAAGCTTTCTTT. Translating gives CASSDRNGPMNTEAFF.

This rearrangement joins TRBV5-1 to TRBJ2-5; possible D gene TRBD1, 6 bases. Trimming pared 3 bases from V and 4 bases from J, leaving 16 bases between. Germline CDR1 SGHRS, CDR2 YFSETQ. The CDR3 runs to 15 residues. In DNA form, the CDR3 reads TGCGCCAGCAGCTCCTCGGGACACCTGGCAGAGACCCAGTACTTC. This sequence encodes CASSSSGHLAETQYF.

In this sample, this clonotype turned up a few times. The chain joins TRBV20-1 to TRBJ2-3, with 8 bases aligning to TRBD2. CDR1 and CDR2 from the germline V gene are DFQATT and SNEGSKA (reference sequence). The CDR3 is made up of 14 amino acids. The V gene end was trimmed by 6 bases and the J gene end by 4 bases; junction bases not matched to a gene: 9. The CDR3 sequence: CSASGSVPPDTQYF. The CDR3 DNA sequence: TGCAGTGCCAGCGGGAGTGTTCCTCCAGATACGCAGTATTTT.

The chain joins TRBV12-2 to TRBJ2-6. TRBV12-2 is a listed pseudogene. The CDR3 has 17 residues. Here the CDR3 reads CASRLARGSSGANVLTF. CDR3 DNA: TGTGCAAGTCGCCTAGCAAGAGGGAGCTCTGGGGCCAACGTCCTGACTTTC.